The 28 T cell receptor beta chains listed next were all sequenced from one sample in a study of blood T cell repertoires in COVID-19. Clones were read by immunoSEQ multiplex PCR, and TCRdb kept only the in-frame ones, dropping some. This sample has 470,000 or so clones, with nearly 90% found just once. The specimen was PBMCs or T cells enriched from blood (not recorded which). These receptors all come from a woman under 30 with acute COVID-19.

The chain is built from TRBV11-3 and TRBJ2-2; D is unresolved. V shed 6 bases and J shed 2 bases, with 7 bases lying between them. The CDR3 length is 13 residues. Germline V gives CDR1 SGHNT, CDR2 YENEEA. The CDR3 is CASRPTNTGELFF. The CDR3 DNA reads TGTGCCAGCAGGCCAACAAACACCGGGGAGCTGTTTTTT.

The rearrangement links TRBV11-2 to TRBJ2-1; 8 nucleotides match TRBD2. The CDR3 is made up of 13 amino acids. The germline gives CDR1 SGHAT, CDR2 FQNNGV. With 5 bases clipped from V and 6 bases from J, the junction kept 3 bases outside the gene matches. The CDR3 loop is CASSRGLVNEQFF. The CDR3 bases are TGTGCCAGCAGCCGGGGACTAGTCAATGAGCAGTTCTTC. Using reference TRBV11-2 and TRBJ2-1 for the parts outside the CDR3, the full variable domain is EAGVAQSPRYKIIEKRQSVAFWCNPISGHATLYWYQQILGQGPKLLIQFQNNGVVDDSQLPKDRFSAERLKGVDSTLKIQPAKLEDSAVYLCASSRGLVNEQFFGPGTRLTVL.

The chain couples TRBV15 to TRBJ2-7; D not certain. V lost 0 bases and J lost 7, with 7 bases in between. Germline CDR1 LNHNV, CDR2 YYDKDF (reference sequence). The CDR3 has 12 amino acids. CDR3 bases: TGTGCCACCAGCAGAGAAGCTGGTGAGCAGTACTTC. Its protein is CATSREAGEQYF.

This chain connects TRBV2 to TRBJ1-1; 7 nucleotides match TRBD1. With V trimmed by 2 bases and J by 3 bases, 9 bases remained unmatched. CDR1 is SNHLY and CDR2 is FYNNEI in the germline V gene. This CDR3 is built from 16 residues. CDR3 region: CASSEPLRGRYTEAFF. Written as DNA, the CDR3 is TGTGCCAGCAGTGAACCGTTGAGGGGGCGTTACACTGAAGCTTTCTTT.

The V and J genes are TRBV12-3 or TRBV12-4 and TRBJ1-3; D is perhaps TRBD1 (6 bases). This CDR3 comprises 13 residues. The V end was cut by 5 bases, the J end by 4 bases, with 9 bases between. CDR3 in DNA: TGTGCCAGCAGTCCGGACAGCGGAAACACCATATATTTT. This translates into CASSPDSGNTIYF.

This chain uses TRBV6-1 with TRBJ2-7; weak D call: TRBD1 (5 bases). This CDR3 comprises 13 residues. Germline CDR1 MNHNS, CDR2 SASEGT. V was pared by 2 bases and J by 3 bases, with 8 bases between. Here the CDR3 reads CASSENRNYEQYF. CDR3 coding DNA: TGTGCCAGCAGTGAAAACAGGAACTACGAGCAGTACTTC.

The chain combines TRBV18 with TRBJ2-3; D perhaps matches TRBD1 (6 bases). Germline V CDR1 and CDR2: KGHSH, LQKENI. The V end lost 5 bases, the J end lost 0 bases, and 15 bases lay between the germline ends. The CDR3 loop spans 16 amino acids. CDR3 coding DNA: TGTGCCAGCTCATCTAGACAGGAAGCTAGCACAGATACGCAGTATTTT. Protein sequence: CASSSRQEASTDTQYF.

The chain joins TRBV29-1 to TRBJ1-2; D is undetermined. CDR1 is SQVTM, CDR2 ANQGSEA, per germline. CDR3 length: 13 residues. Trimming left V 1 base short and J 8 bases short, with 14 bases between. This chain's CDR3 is CSVEAGFNDGYTF. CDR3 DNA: TGCAGCGTTGAAGCCGGGTTCAATGACGGCTACACCTTC.

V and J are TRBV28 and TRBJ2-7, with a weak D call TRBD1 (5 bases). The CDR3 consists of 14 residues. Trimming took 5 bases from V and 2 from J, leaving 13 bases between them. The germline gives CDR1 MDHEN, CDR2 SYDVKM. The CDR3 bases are TGTGCCAGCAGTCCTCGGACAAATACCTACGAGCAGTACTTC. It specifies CASSPRTNTYEQYF.

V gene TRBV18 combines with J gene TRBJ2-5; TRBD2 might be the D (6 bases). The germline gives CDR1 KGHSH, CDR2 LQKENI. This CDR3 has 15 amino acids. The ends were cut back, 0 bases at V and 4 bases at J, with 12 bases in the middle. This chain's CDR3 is CASSPPMRGGETQYF. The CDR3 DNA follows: TGTGCCAGCTCACCACCCATGCGGGGTGGAGAGACCCAGTACTTC.

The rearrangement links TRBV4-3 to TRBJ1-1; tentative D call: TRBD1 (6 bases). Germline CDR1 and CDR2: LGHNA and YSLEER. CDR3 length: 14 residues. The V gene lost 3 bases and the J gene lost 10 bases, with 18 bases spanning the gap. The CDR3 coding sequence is TGCGCCAGCAGCCAGGAGACAGGATGGAACTCAGCTTTCTTT. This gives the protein CASSQETGWNSAFF.

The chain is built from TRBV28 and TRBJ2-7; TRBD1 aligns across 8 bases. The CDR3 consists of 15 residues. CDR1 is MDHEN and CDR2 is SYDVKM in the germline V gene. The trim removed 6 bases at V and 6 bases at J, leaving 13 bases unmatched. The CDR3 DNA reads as TGTGCCAGCAGATCCAGGCAGGGGGCTCTCTCCGAGCAGTACTTC. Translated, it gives CASRSRQGALSEQYF.

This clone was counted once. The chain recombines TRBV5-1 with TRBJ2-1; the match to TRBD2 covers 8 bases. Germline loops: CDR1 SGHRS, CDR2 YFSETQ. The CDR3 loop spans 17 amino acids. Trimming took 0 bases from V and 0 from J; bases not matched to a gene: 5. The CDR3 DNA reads TGCGCCAGCAGCTTGGGCGCTCTAGCGGGCTCCTACAATGAGCAGTTCTTC. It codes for CASSLGALAGSYNEQFF.

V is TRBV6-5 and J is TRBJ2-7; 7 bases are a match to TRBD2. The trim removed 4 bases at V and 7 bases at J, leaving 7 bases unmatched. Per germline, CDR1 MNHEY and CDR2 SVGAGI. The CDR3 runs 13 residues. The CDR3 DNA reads TGTGCCAGCAGTTCAAATTACGGGGGGGAGCAGTACTTC. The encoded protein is CASSSNYGGEQYF.

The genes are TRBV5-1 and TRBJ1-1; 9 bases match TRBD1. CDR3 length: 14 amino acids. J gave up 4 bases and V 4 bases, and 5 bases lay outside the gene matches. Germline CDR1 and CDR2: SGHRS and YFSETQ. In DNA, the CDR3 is TGCGCCAGCAGCACACAGGGGGCCGGCACTGAAGCTTTCTTT. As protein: CASSTQGAGTEAFF. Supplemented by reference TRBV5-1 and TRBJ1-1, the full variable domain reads KAGVTQTPRYLIKTRGQQVTLSCSPISGHRSVSWYQQTPGQGLQFLFEYFSETQRNKGNFPGRFSGRQFSNSRSEMNVSTLELGDSALYLCASSTQGAGTEAFFGQGTRLTVV.

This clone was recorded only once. In DNA, the CDR3 is TGTGCCAGCAGCTATGAGGTAGCGGGGGGGCGAGAGACCCAGTACTTC. Protein: CASSYEVAGGRETQYF. The rearrangement links TRBV7-2 to TRBJ2-5, with TRBD2 identical over 11 bases. CDR1 and CDR2 from the germline V gene are SGHTA and FQGNSA. The CDR3 has 16 residues. With 4 bases clipped from V and 4 bases from J, the junction kept 8 bases outside the gene matches.

Here the CDR3 DNA reads TGTGCCATCAGTGAGTCATCCGGACAGGGAGGGAGGGAAAAACTGTTTTTT. As protein: CAISESSGQGGREKLFF. The rearrangement links TRBV10-3 to TRBJ1-4; 8 bases agree with TRBD1. Germline CDR1 is ENHRY and CDR2 is SYGVKD. The CDR3 totals 17 residues. Trimming took 0 bases from V and 8 from J; bases not matched to a gene: 11.

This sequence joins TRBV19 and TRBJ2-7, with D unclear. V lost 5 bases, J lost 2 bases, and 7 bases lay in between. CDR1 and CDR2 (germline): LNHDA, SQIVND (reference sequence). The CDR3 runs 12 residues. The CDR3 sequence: CASSGSTYEQYF. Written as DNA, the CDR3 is TGTGCCAGTAGTGGCAGTACCTACGAGCAGTACTTC.

The CDR3 DNA is TGTGCCAGCAGGCGGACTAGCGGGGGACTCTCCTACAATGAGCAGTTCTTC. It yields the protein CASRRTSGGLSYNEQFF. The chain employs TRBV7-8 and TRBJ2-1; 13 nucleotides match TRBD2. Unmatched junction bases numbered 5, after V lost 6 bases and J lost 0 bases. Germline loops: CDR1 SGHVS, CDR2 FQNEAQ. This CDR3 has 17 amino acids. The variable domain in full, with the rest retrieved from reference TRBV7-8 and TRBJ2-1, is GAGVSQSPRYKVAKRGQDVALRCDPISGHVSLFWYQQALGQGPEFLTYFQNEAQLDKSGLPSDRFFAERPEGSVSTLKIQRTQQEDSAVYLCASRRTSGGLSYNEQFFGPGTRLTVL.

The CDR3 DNA reads TGTGCCAGCTCACCAGGAACAGGGATGAATTCACCCCTCCACTTT. It is translated as CASSPGTGMNSPLHF. V and J are TRBV18 and TRBJ1-6, with D possibly being TRBD1 (6 bases). Per germline, CDR1 KGHSH and CDR2 LQKENI. V was shortened by 2 bases and J by 7 bases, with 12 bases between the two germline ends. The CDR3 is 15 residues long.

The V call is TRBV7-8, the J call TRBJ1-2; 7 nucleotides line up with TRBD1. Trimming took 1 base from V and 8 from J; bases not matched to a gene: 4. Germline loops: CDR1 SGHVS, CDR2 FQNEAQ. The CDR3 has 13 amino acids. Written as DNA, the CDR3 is TGTGCCAGCAGCTTAGAGGGGGCTAGGGGCTACACCTTC. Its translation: CASSLEGARGYTF.

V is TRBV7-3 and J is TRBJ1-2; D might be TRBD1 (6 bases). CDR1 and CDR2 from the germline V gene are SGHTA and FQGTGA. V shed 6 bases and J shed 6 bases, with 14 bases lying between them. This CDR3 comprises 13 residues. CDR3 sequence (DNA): TGTGCCAGCAGTCAGGGGACGGGGAATGGCTACACCTTC. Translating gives CASSQGTGNGYTF. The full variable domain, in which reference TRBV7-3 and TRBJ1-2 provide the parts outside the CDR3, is GAGVSQTPSNKVTEKGKYVELRCDPISGHTALYWYRQSLGQGPEFLIYFQGTGAADDSGLPNDRFFAVRPEGSVSTLKIQRTERGDSAVYLCASSQGTGNGYTFGSGTRLTVV.

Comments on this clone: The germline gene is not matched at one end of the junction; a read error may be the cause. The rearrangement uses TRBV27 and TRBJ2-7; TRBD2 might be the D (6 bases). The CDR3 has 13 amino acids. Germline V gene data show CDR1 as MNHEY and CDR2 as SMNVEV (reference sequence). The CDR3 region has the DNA TGTGCCACCAGTCGAAAGAGCGGGTACGAGCAGTACTTC. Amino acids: CATSRKSGYEQYF.

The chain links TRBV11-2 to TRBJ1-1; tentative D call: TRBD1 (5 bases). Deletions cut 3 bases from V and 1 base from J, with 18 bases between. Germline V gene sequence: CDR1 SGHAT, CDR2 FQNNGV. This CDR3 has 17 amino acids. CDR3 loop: CASSFLGEGFANTEAFF. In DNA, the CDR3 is TGTGCCAGCAGCTTTTTAGGGGAGGGGTTCGCGAACACTGAAGCTTTCTTT.

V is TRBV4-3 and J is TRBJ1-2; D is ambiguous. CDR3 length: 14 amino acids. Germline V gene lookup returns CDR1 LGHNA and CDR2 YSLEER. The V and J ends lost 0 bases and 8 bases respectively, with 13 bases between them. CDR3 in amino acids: CASSQDDQTGGYTF. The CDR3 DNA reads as TGCGCCAGCAGCCAAGATGACCAGACCGGGGGCTACACCTTC.

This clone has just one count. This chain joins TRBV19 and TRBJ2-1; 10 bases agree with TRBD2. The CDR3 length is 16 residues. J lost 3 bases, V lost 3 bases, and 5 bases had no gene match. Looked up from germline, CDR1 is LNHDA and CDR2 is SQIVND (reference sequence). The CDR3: CASSIGSSGGYNEQFF. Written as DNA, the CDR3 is TGTGCCAGTAGTATTGGGTCTAGCGGGGGCTACAATGAGCAGTTCTTC.

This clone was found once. CDR3 DNA: TGTGCCAGCAGAGGGGCCATGAACACTGAAGCTTTCTTT. It codes for CASRGAMNTEAFF. J is TRBJ1-1 and V is TRBV28, with D possibly matching TRBD1 (5 bases). Germline V CDR1 and CDR2: MDHEN, SYDVKM. CDR3 length equals 13 residues. Trimming left V 6 bases short and J 0 bases short, with 8 bases between.

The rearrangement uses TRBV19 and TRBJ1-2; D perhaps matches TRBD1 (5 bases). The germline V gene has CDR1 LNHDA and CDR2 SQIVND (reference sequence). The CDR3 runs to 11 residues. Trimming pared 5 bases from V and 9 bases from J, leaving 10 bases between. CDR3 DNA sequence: TGTGCCAGTAGTTCCGGGGGAAGCTACACCTTC. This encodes CASSSGGSYTF. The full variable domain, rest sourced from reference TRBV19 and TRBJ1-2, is DGGITQSPKYLFRKEGQNVTLSCEQNLNHDAMYWYRQDPGQGLRLIYYSQIVNDFQKGDIAEGYSVSREKKESFPLTVTSAQKNPTAFYLCASSSGGSYTFGSGTRLTVV.